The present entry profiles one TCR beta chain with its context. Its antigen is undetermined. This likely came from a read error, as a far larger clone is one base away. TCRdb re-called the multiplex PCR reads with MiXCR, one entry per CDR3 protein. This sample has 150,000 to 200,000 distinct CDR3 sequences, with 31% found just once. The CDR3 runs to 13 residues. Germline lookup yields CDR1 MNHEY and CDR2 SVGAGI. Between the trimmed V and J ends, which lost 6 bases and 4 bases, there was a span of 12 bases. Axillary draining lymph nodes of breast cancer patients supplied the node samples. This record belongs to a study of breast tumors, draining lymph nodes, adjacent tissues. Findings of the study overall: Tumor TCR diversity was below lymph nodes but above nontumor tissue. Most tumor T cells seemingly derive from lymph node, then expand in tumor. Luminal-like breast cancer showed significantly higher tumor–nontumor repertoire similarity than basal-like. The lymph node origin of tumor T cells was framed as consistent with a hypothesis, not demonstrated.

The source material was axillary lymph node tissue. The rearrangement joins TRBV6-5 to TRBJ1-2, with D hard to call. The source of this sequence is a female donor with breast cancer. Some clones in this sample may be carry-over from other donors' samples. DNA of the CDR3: TGTGCCAGCAGCCCGGGGTCTAGCTATGGCTACACCTTC. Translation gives CASSPGSSYGYTF.